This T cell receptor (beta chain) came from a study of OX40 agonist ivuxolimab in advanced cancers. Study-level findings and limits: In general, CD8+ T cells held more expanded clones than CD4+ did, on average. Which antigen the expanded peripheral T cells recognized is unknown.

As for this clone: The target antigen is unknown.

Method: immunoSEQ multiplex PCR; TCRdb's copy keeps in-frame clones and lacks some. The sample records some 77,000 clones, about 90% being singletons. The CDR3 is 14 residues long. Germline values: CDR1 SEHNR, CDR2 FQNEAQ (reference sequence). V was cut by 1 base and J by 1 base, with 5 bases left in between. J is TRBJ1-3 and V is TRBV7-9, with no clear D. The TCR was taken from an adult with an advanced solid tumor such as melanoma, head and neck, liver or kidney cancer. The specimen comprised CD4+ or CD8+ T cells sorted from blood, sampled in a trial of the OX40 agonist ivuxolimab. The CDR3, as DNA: TGTGCCAGCAGCTTAGAGGCGTCTGGAAACACCATATATTTT. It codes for CASSLEASGNTIYF.